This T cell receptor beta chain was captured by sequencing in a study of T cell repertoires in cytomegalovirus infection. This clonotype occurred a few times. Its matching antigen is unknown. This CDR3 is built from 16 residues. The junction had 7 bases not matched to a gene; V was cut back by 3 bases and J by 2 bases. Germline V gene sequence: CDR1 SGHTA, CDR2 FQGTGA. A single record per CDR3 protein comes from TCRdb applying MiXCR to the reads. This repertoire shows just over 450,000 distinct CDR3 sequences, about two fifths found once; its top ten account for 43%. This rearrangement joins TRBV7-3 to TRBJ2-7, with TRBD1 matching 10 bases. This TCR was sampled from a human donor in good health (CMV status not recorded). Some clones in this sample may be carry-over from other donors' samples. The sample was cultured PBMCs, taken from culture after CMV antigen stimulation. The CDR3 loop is CASSLISGQGTYEQYF. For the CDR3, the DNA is TGTGCCAGCAGCTTGATCTCGGGACAGGGGACCTACGAGCAGTACTTC.